The 30 T cell receptor beta chains below all came from one sample that was sequenced in a study of T cells in Graves' hyperthyroidism and ophthalmopathy. There were TCR beta CDR3 regions amplified from RNA transcripts. The TCR CDR3 first-round RT-PCR relied on the HTBI primer set. TCRdb independently ran MiXCR on the multiplex PCR reads; one entry per CDR3 protein. The table shows about 410,000 distinct CDR3 sequences, with around 13% occurring only once. The sample taken for sequencing was blood. The receptors were gathered from a woman in her thirties with Graves' ophthalmopathy.

This clonotype was seen at least ten times. V usage is TRBV12-3 or TRBV12-4 and J usage is TRBJ2-7, with a tentative D call TRBD1 (6 bases). The CDR3 totals 13 residues. Trimming shortened V by 6 bases and J by 4 bases, and 13 bases separated the two germline ends. The CDR3 reads CASSLQGLYEQYF. DNA of the CDR3: TGTGCCAGCAGCTTACAGGGTCTGTACGAGCAGTACTTC.

Within the sample, this clonotype is large. The V call is TRBV28, the J call TRBJ2-5; 9 bases map to TRBD1. Looked up from germline, CDR1 is MDHEN and CDR2 is SYDVKM. The CDR3 sequence is 15 residues long. The V segment lost 2 bases and the J segment 4 bases; nucleotides outside the gene matches: 5. DNA of the CDR3: TGTGCCAGCAGTTTAGAACAGGGGGCCGGAGAGACCCAGTACTTC. It specifies CASSLEQGAGETQYF.

This clonotype has at least ten counts. The chain links TRBV30 to TRBJ2-3, with 9 bases fitting TRBD2. CDR1 and CDR2 (germline): GTSNPN, SVGIG (reference sequence). The CDR3 runs to 13 residues. With V trimmed by 5 bases and J by 12 bases, 12 bases remained unmatched. This chain's CDR3 is CAWQTSLAGPQYF. The CDR3 DNA is TGTGCCTGGCAAACGTCGCTAGCGGGACCCCAGTATTTT.

This clonotype was counted many times. This chain connects TRBV2 to TRBJ1-2; possibly TRBD1 for D (5 bases). There are 14 residues in the CDR3. The V end lost 9 bases, the J end lost 7 bases, and 21 bases lay between the germline ends. The V gene's germline CDR1 is SNHLY and CDR2 FYNNEI. In DNA, the CDR3 is TGTGCCAGACTTCCTGAGGGGTCGGAGTCTGGCTACACCTTC. This translates into CARLPEGSESGYTF.

The chain is built from TRBV7-9 and TRBJ1-2; weak D call: TRBD1 (5 bases). V lost 6 bases and J lost 0, with 14 bases in between. This CDR3 region has 15 residues. CDR1 and CDR2 from the germline V gene are SEHNR and FQNEAQ (reference sequence). CDR3 nucleotide sequence: TGTGCCAGCAGACCCCGGGACGGAGCTAACTATGGCTACACCTTC. It specifies CASRPRDGANYGYTF.

This clonotype has a count of ten or more. V and J are TRBV28 and TRBJ2-5; 9 bases align to TRBD2. The CDR3 runs to 17 residues. Germline-derived CDR1 and CDR2 are MDHEN and SYDVKM. The J segment lost 1 base and the V segment lost 5 bases, leaving 11 bases of the junction unmatched. The CDR3 DNA sequence: TGTGCCAGCAGTCTCCTCCCCTGGCGGGGGGGCCAAGAGACCCAGTACTTC. Residues: CASSLLPWRGGQETQYF.

At least ten counts were recorded for this clonotype. This chain uses TRBV12-3 or TRBV12-4 with TRBJ1-2; D might be TRBD1 (5 bases). CDR3 length equals 16 residues. V was cut by 5 bases and J by 3 bases, with 19 bases left in between. The CDR3, as DNA: TGTGCCAGCAGTCCCCCTGGGGGAAGGGGCCACTATGGCTACACCTTC. Translating it yields CASSPPGGRGHYGYTF.

The CDR3 nucleotides are TGTGCCAGCAGTTCAAGGACCCGGGGCACTGAAGCTTTCTTT. Its protein product is CASSSRTRGTEAFF. The chain couples TRBV27 to TRBJ1-1; D unclear. Germline loops: CDR1 MNHEY, CDR2 SMNVEV (reference sequence). This CDR3 contains 14 residues. V shed 4 bases and J shed 4 bases, with 13 bases lying between them.

In this sample, this clonotype turned up many times. The CDR3 nucleotides read TGTGCCAGCAGTTTCGGGACTAGGAACACTGAAGCTTTCTTT. Translation gives CASSFGTRNTEAFF. The chain couples TRBV27 to TRBJ1-1; possible D gene TRBD1, 5 bases. The germline V gene has CDR1 MNHEY and CDR2 SMNVEV (reference sequence). Trimming took off 3 bases at V and 1 base at J, with 9 bases between the two ends. The CDR3 sequence is 14 residues long.

This clonotype showed up many times. J is TRBJ2-5 and V is TRBV3-1; the D call may be TRBD1 or TRBD2 (5 bases each). Deletions cut 1 base from V and 5 bases from J, with 14 bases between. There are 15 residues in the CDR3. Germline V gene data show CDR1 as LGHDT and CDR2 as YNNKEL (reference sequence). CDR3 coding DNA: TGTGCCAGCAGCCAAGTTGGGCAGGGACGGGAGACCCAGTACTTC. This codes for CASSQVGQGRETQYF.

In this sample, this clonotype turned up a few times. The genes are TRBV12-3 or TRBV12-4 and TRBJ2-3, with D possibly TRBD2 on 7 matching bases. CDR3 length equals 15 residues. Trimming shortened V by 1 base and J by 5 bases, and 13 bases separated the two germline ends. This CDR3 reads CASSLVGGGLDTQYF. Written as DNA, the CDR3 is TGTGCCAGCAGTTTAGTGGGGGGGGGCCTAGATACGCAGTATTTT.

This clonotype was recorded once. This chain links TRBV29-1 with TRBJ2-3, with TRBD2 as a possible D gene (6 bases). Per germline, CDR1 SQVTM and CDR2 ANQGSEA. V lost 6 bases, J lost 1 base, and 14 bases lay in between. CDR3 length: 14 amino acids. The CDR3 reads CSVAPGLRTDTQYF. As DNA, the CDR3 is TGCAGCGTAGCTCCGGGACTTCGCACAGATACGCAGTATTTT.

This clonotype showed up many times. The rearrangement links TRBV28 to TRBJ1-2, with 8 bases matching TRBD1. Germline-derived CDR1 and CDR2 are MDHEN and SYDVKM. V dropped 5 bases and J dropped 3; count of bases not matched to a gene: 8. CDR3 length equals 15 residues. The CDR3 coding sequence is TGTGCCAGCAGTCTCGGACAGGGCCGCCACTATGGCTACACCTTC. As protein: CASSLGQGRHYGYTF.

This clonotype was observed at least ten times. CDR3 in amino acids: CASRQSSHEQYF. CDR3 bases: TGTGCCAGCAGACAGAGTTCGCACGAGCAGTACTTC. The J gene is TRBJ2-7, the V gene TRBV12-3 or TRBV12-4; no clear D gene. There are 12 residues in the CDR3. The V end was cut by 6 bases, the J end by 5 bases, with 11 bases between.

The table lists this clonotype with many counts. This sequence joins TRBV28 and TRBJ2-7; the match to TRBD1 covers 9 bases. This CDR3 spans 14 amino acids. Germline CDR1 MDHEN, CDR2 SYDVKM. Germline trimming cut 6 bases from V and 9 bases from J; bases unmatched to any gene: 12. DNA of the CDR3: TGTGCCAGCAGACTACGGGACAGGGTTTTCGGGCAGTACTTC. Its translation is CASRLRDRVFGQYF. Full variable domain (missing parts from reference TRBV28 and TRBJ2-7): DVKVTQSSRYLVKRTGEKVFLECVQDMDHENMFWYRQDPGLGLRLIYFSYDVKMKEKGDIPEGYSVSREKKERFSLILESASTNQTSMYLCASRLRDRVFGQYFGPGTRLTVT.

This clonotype was found many times. V gene TRBV18 combines with J gene TRBJ2-3; weak D call: TRBD1 (6 bases). This CDR3 spans 17 amino acids. Trimming cost V 4 bases and J 0 bases, with 17 bases left between them. Germline values: CDR1 KGHSH, CDR2 LQKENI. CDR3 in amino acids: CASSQTYGTRSTDTQYF. The CDR3 nucleotides are TGTGCCAGCTCACAGACTTACGGGACACGGAGCACAGATACGCAGTATTTT.

The gene calls are TRBV6-1 and TRBJ2-2, with D possibly called TRBD1 or TRBD2 (5 bases each). The CDR3 loop spans 15 amino acids. Trimming took 7 bases from V and 4 from J, leaving 16 bases between them. Looked up from germline, CDR1 is MNHNS and CDR2 is SASEGT. The CDR3 loop is CASTIGTTSTGELFF. CDR3 sequence (DNA): TGTGCCAGCACTATAGGGACCACCTCCACCGGGGAGCTGTTTTTT.

Comment on this clonotype: Compared with germline, one end of the junction differs, possibly owing to a read error. The chain combines TRBV6-1 with TRBJ2-5, with D perhaps TRBD2 (7 bases). The CDR3 has 17 amino acids. Per the germline V gene, CDR1 is MNHNS and CDR2 is SASEGT. The CDR3 DNA reads TGTGCCAGCAGTCATCCCCGGGGGCGGGAGCCCCAAGGGACCCAGTACTTC. Its translation is CASSHPRGREPQGTQYF.

The rearrangement uses TRBV20-1 and TRBJ2-3, with 10 nucleotides matching TRBD2. Trimming took 1 base from V and 5 from J; bases not matched to a gene: 6. Germline CDR1 is DFQATT and CDR2 is SNEGSKA (reference sequence). The CDR3 totals 15 residues. The CDR3 nucleotides read TGCAGTGCTAGAGCAGCGGGGGGGCGGGGAGATACGCAGTATTTT. Translation: CSARAAGGRGDTQYF.

This clonotype was seen a single time. The CDR3 here is CASSFRVGVNTEAFF. The CDR3 nucleotides are TGTGCCAGCAGCTTTAGGGTGGGGGTGAACACTGAAGCTTTCTTT. The chain carries TRBV5-6 and TRBJ1-1; D might be TRBD1 (5 bases). Germline CDR1 and CDR2: SGHDT and YYEEEE. V was cut by 2 bases and J by 0 bases, with 11 bases left in between. This CDR3 has 15 amino acids.

In its sample, this clonotype was seen many times. This chain links TRBV5-1 with TRBJ2-7; 7 nucleotides agree with TRBD1. The V segment lost 3 bases and the J segment 4 bases; nucleotides outside the gene matches: 4. The CDR3 is 13 amino acids. Germline V gene lookup returns CDR1 SGHRS and CDR2 YFSETQ. The CDR3 region has the DNA TGCGCCAGCAGCTCCGACAGGGTTTACGAGCAGTACTTC. Amino acid sequence: CASSSDRVYEQYF.

In its sample, this clonotype was seen many times. V and J are TRBV5-5 and TRBJ2-1; 10 nucleotides align to TRBD1. Germline V gives CDR1 SGHKS, CDR2 YYEKEE (reference sequence). This CDR3 contains 16 residues. V dropped 2 bases and J dropped 4; count of bases not matched to a gene: 6. The CDR3 DNA reads TGTGCCAGCAGCTTTATGACAGGGGGCCTTTACAATGAGCAGTTCTTC. It yields the protein CASSFMTGGLYNEQFF.

This clonotype was observed a handful of times. In DNA, the CDR3 is TGTGCCACCAGTGATGAAGGGCCGAGAGGGACTGAAGCTTTCTTT. Amino acid sequence: CATSDEGPRGTEAFF. The V and J genes are TRBV24-1 and TRBJ1-1; D gene unclear. Per the germline V gene, CDR1 is KGHDR and CDR2 is SFDVKD. The CDR3 contains 15 residues. Trimming removed 3 bases from V and 5 bases from J, with 15 bases in between.

The chain has TRBV9 and TRBJ1-2; 8 nucleotides line up with TRBD1. Unmatched junction bases numbered 8, after V lost 0 bases and J lost 7 bases. Per the germline V gene, CDR1 is SGDLS and CDR2 is YYNGEE. The CDR3 runs 15 residues. The chain's CDR3 is CASSVVETGAFGYTF. In nucleotides, the CDR3 is TGTGCCAGCAGCGTAGTTGAGACAGGGGCTTTTGGCTACACCTTC. Variable domain in full (rest from reference TRBV9 and TRBJ1-2): DSGVTQTPKHLITATGQRVTLRCSPRSGDLSVYWYQQSLDQGLQFLIQYYNGEERAKGNILERFSAQQFPDLHSELNLSSLELGDSALYFCASSVVETGAFGYTFGSGTRLTVV.

This clonotype was seen many times. The chain recombines TRBV6-1 with TRBJ1-4, with D perhaps matching TRBD1 (5 bases). CDR1 and CDR2 (germline): MNHNS, SASEGT. The CDR3 is made up of 11 amino acids. Between the trimmed V and J ends, which lost 7 bases and 7 bases, there was a span of 7 bases. CDR3 DNA sequence: TGTGCCAGCATGGGGGTTGAAAAACTGTTTTTT. Protein sequence: CASMGVEKLFF.

This clonotype was observed at least ten times. The chain employs TRBV19 and TRBJ2-7, with 7 bases identical to TRBD2. CDR3 length equals 14 residues. Per the germline V gene, CDR1 is LNHDA and CDR2 is SQIVND (reference sequence). The V segment lost 5 bases and the J segment 1 base; nucleotides outside the gene matches: 5. The CDR3 bases are TGTGCCAGTAGTTCCCAGCGGGGATCCTACGAGCAGTACTTC. The encoded protein is CASSSQRGSYEQYF. The variable domain in full, with the rest retrieved from reference TRBV19 and TRBJ2-7, is DGGITQSPKYLFRKEGQNVTLSCEQNLNHDAMYWYRQDPGQGLRLIYYSQIVNDFQKGDIAEGYSVSREKKESFPLTVTSAQKNPTAFYLCASSSQRGSYEQYFGPGTRLTVT.

This clonotype was detected ten times or more. This rearrangement joins TRBV9 to TRBJ2-3, with 11 bases identical to TRBD2. The CDR3 extends over 16 amino acids. Germline V gene sequence: CDR1 SGDLS, CDR2 YYNGEE. Trimming removed 3 bases from V and 2 bases from J; junction bases left unmatched: 5. CDR3 amino acids: CASSAGTSGHTDTQYF. The CDR3 DNA is TGTGCCAGCAGCGCCGGGACTAGCGGTCACACAGATACGCAGTATTTT.

This clonotype has a handful of counts. This rearrangement joins TRBV7-2 to TRBJ2-1; 9 nucleotides agree with TRBD2. V was pared by 0 bases and J by 6 bases, with 3 bases of the junction left unmatched. Germline V lookup: CDR1 SGHTA, CDR2 FQGNSA. The length of the CDR3 is 15 residues. The CDR3 sequence: CASSLAGGGANEQFF. DNA for the CDR3: TGTGCCAGCAGCTTAGCAGGCGGGGGGGCCAATGAGCAGTTCTTC.

This clonotype was seen many times. V is TRBV4-1 and J is TRBJ2-7, with D perhaps TRBD1 (6 bases). Germline V gives CDR1 MGHRA, CDR2 YSYEKL. The CDR3 totals 14 residues. V lost 1 base and J 4 bases, leaving 11 bases between the germline ends. Written as DNA, the CDR3 is TGCGCCAGCAGCCAAGTAGCCCAGGGGTACGAGCAGTACTTC. Its translation is CASSQVAQGYEQYF.

This chain uses TRBV29-1 with TRBJ1-2; D not resolved. Germline CDR1 and CDR2: SQVTM and ANQGSEA. This CDR3 comprises 12 residues. V was pared by 7 bases and J by 2 bases, with 11 bases between. The CDR3 reads CSAVGLNYGYTF. The CDR3 bases are TGCAGCGCTGTAGGTCTAAACTATGGCTACACCTTC.